Shown below are 9 T cell receptor beta chains from a single sample sequenced in a study of T-cell reconstitution after alpha-beta-depleted transplantation in children. TCRbeta library preparation incorporated unique molecular identifiers. TCRdb redid the calling of the PCR reads with MiXCR, one entry per CDR3 protein. The sample shows roughly 490,000 distinct CDR3 sequences, around 10% of them seen only once. The sample consisted of PBMCs, mostly from graft donor cells, taken 180 days after TCRalphabeta/CD19-depleted stem cell transplant. These receptors all come from a female patient aged 2-9 years who had a stem cell transplant for aplastic anemia, so the T cells may come from the graft donor.

This clonotype occurred many times. The rearrangement links TRBV20-1 to TRBJ2-5, with D perhaps TRBD1 (5 bases). V lost 0 bases and J lost 1, with 12 bases in between. CDR1 and CDR2 from the germline V gene are DFQATT and SNEGSKA (reference sequence). The CDR3 has 15 amino acids. The chain's CDR3 is CSARDRRQGQETQYF. As DNA, the CDR3 is TGCAGTGCTAGAGATCGTCGCCAGGGCCAAGAGACCCAGTACTTC.

This clonotype was seen a few times. CDR3 protein: CASSLRQVGETQYF. CDR3 DNA: TGCGCCAGCAGCCTGAGACAGGTCGGGGAGACCCAGTACTTC. This chain joins TRBV5-1 and TRBJ2-5, with a tentative D call TRBD1 (6 bases). This CDR3 is built from 14 residues. The germline gives CDR1 SGHRS, CDR2 YFSETQ. V lost 4 bases and J lost 5, with 15 bases in between.

There are a few counts of this clonotype. The CDR3 sequence is CASSWEVGELFF. DNA for the CDR3: TGTGCCAGCAGCTGGGAGGTCGGGGAGCTGTTTTTT. The chain couples TRBV7-2 to TRBJ2-2; perhaps TRBD2 as D (6 bases). Germline V CDR1 and CDR2: SGHTA, FQGNSA. The CDR3 extends over 12 amino acids. Trimming removed 4 bases at V and 7 bases at J, with 7 bases between.

This sequence joins TRBV29-1 and TRBJ1-4; weak D call: TRBD1 (6 bases). Germline V gene lookup returns CDR1 SQVTM and CDR2 ANQGSEA. V was clipped by 7 bases and J by 0 bases, with 12 bases between them. CDR3 length: 14 amino acids. The CDR3 sequence is CSAGRQATNEKLFF. In DNA form, the CDR3 reads TGCAGCGCCGGTAGACAGGCAACTAATGAAAAACTGTTTTTT.

V usage is TRBV6-2 or TRBV6-3 and J usage is TRBJ2-1; tentative D call: TRBD2 (5 bases). V was trimmed by 4 bases and J by 1 base, leaving 20 bases between them. CDR3 length: 18 amino acids. Germline CDR1 and CDR2: MNHEY and SVGEGT. CDR3 residues: CASSSLGLRRRSYNEQFF. In nucleotides, the CDR3 is TGTGCCAGCAGTTCCCTAGGGCTGCGTAGGAGGTCCTACAATGAGCAGTTCTTC.

This clonotype was detected only a few times. The chain uses TRBV10-3 and TRBJ1-5; D gene ambiguous. Germline CDR1 is ENHRY and CDR2 is SYGVKD. The length of the CDR3 is 12 residues. Trimming cost V 8 bases and J 3 bases, with 8 bases left between them. CDR3 sequence (DNA): TGTGCCATCCGAGGGAACAATCAGCCCCAGCATTTT. Its protein is CAIRGNNQPQHF.

The rearrangement links TRBV15 to TRBJ2-1; possibly TRBD2 for D (6 bases). V lost 1 base to trimming and J lost 5 bases, with 9 bases between them. Per the germline V gene, CDR1 is LNHNV and CDR2 is YYDKDF (reference sequence). The CDR3 length is 14 residues. CDR3 sequence (DNA): TGTGCCACCAGCAGAGGACTAGAACACAATGAGCAGTTCTTC. Translated, it gives CATSRGLEHNEQFF.

The chain has TRBV28 and TRBJ2-1; 7 bases match TRBD2. The junction had 6 bases not matched to a gene; V was cut back by 7 bases and J by 0 bases. Germline V gene lookup returns CDR1 MDHEN and CDR2 SYDVKM. The CDR3 contains 15 residues. For the CDR3, the DNA is TGTGCCAGCAAGGCCGGGGGGAGCTCCTACAATGAGCAGTTCTTC. Translation gives CASKAGGSSYNEQFF.

This clonotype appeared a few times. This chain uses TRBV29-1 with TRBJ2-1; the match to TRBD2 covers 14 bases. The germline V gene has CDR1 SQVTM and CDR2 ANQGSEA. The CDR3 is 18 residues long. Unmatched junction bases numbered 12, after V lost 7 bases and J lost 1 base. This chain's CDR3 is CSGKTGLAGELSYNEQFF. The CDR3 bases are TGCAGCGGCAAGACGGGACTAGCGGGAGAGTTATCCTACAATGAGCAGTTCTTC.